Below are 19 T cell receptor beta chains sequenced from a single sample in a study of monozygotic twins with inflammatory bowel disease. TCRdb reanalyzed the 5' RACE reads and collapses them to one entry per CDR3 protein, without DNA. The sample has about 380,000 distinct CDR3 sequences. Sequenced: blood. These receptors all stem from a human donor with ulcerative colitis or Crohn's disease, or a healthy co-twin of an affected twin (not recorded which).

CDR3: CASSSGSATEAFF. The V and J genes are TRBV5-1 and TRBJ1-1. The CDR3 runs 13 residues. Germline V gene lookup returns CDR1 SGHRS and CDR2 YFSETQ.

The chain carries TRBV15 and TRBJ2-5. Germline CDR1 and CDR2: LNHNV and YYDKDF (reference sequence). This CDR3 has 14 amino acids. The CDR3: CATSTRTIQETQYF.

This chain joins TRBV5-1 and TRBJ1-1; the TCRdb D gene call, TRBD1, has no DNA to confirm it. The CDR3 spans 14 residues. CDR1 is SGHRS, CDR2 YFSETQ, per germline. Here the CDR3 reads CASREAGSRTEAFF.

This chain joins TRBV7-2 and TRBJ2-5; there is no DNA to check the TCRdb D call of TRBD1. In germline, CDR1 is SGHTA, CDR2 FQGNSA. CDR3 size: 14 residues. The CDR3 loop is CASSLDRGDETQYF.

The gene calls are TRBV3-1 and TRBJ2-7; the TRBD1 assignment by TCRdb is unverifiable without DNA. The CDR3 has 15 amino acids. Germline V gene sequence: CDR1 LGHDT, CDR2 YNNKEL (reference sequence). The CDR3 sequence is CASSPPGTGKHEQYF.

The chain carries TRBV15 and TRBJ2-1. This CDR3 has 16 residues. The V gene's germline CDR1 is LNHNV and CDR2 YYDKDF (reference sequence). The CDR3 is CATSRDQGALYNEQFF.

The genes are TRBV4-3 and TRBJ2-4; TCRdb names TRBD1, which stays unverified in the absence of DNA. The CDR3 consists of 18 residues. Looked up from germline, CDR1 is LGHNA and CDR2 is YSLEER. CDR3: CASSQDFQTGRVKNIQYF.

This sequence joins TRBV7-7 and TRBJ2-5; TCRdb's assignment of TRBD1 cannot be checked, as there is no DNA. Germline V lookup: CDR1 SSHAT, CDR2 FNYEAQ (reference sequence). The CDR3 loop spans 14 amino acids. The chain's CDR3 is CASSLSGGAQTQYF.

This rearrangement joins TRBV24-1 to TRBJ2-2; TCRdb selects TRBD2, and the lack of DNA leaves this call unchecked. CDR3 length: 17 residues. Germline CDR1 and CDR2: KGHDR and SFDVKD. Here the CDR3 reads CATSDSSGTSNTGELFF.

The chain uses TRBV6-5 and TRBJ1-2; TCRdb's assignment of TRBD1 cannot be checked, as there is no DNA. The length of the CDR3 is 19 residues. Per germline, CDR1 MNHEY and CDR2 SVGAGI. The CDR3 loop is CASSLPGRQGEGENYGYTF.

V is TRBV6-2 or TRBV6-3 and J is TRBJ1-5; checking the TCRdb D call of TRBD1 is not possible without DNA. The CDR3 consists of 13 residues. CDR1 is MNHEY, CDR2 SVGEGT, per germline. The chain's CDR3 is CASTDSSNQPQHF.

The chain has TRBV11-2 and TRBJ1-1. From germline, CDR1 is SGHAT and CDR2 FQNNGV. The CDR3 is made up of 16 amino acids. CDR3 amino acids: CASSPIDSGNRPEAFF.

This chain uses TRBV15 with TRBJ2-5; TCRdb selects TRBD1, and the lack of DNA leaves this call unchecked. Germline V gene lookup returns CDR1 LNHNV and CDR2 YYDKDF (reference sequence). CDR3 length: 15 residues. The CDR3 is CATSRPGTGRETQYF.

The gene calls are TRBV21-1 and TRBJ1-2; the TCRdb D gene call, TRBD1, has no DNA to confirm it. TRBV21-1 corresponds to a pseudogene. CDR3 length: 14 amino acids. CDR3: CASFRTVHIYGYTF.

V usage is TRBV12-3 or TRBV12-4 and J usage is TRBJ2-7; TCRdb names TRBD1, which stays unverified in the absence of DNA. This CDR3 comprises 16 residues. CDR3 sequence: CASSPLDRGSSYEQYF.

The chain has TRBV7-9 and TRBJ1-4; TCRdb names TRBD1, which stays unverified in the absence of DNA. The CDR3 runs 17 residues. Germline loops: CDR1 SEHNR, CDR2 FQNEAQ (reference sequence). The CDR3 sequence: CASSSVPGQGAFEKLFF. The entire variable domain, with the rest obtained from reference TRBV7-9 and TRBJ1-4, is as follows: DTGVSQNPRHKITKRGQNVTFRCDPISEHNRLYWYRQTLGQGPEFLTYFQNEAQLEKSRLLSDRFSAERPKGSFSTLEIQRTEQGDSAMYLCASSSVPGQGAFEKLFFGSGTQLSVL.

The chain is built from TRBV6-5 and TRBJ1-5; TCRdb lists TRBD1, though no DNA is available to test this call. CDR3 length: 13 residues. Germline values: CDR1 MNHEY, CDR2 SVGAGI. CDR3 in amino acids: CASGGWPNQPQHF.

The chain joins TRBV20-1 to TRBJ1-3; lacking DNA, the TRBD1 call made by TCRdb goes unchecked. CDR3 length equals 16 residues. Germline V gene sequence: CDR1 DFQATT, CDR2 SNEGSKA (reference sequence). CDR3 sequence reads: CSATDTGKGSGNTIYF.

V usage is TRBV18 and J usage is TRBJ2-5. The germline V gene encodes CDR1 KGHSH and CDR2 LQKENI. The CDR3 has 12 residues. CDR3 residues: CASSPIGETQYF.